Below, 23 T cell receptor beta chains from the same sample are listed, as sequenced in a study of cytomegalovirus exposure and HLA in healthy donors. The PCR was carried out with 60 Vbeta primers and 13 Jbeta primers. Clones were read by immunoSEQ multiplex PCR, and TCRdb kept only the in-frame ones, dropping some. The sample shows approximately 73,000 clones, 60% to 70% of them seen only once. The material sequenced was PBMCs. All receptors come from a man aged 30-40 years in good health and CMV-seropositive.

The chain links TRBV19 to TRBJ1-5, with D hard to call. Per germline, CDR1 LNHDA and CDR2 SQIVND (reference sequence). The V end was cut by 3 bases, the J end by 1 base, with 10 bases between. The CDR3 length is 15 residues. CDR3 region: CASSMRQPSNQPQHF. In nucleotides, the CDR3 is TGTGCCAGTAGTATGAGACAACCCAGCAATCAGCCCCAGCATTTT.

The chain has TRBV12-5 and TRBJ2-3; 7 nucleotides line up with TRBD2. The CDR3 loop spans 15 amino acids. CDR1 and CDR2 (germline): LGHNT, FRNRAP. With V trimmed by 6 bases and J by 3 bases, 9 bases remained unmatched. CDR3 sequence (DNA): TGTGCTAGTGGGCCACCGGGACTACTAACAGATACGCAGTATTTT. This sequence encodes CASGPPGLLTDTQYF. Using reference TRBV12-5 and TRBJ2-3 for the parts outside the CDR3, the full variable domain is DARVTQTPRHKVTEMGQEVTMRCQPILGHNTVFWYRQTMMQGLELLAYFRNRAPLDDSGMPKDRFSAEMPDATLATLKIQPSEPRDSAVYFCASGPPGLLTDTQYFGPGTRLTVL.

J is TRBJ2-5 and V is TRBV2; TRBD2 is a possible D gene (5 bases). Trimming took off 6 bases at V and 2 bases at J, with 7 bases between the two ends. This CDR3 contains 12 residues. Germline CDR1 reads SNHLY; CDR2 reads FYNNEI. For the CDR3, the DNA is TGTGCCAGCAGGAGGGCTCAAGAGACCCAGTACTTC. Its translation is CASRRAQETQYF.

CDR3 bases: TGCGCCAGCAGTGAAAACAGTGACCATGGCTACACCTTC. Encoded protein: CASSENSDHGYTF. The chain is built from TRBV10-1 and TRBJ1-2; unclear D gene. The CDR3 extends over 13 amino acids. V gave up 3 bases and J gave up 6 bases, with 11 bases separating them. Germline CDR1 WNHNN, CDR2 SYGVQD (reference sequence).

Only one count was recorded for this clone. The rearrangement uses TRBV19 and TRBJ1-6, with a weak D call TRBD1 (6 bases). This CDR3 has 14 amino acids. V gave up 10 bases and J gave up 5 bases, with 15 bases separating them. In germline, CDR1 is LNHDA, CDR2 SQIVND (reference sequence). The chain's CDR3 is CATQAGHHNSPLHF. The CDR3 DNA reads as TGTGCCACTCAAGCGGGACACCATAATTCACCCCTCCACTTT.

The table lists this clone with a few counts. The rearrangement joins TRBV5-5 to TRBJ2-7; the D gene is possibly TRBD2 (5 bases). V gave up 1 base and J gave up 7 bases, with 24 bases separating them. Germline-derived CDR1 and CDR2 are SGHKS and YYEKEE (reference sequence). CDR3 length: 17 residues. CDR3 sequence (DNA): TGTGCCAGCAGCTTGAACCCACCAGGCGCCCTACGAGGGGAGCAGTACTTC. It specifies CASSLNPPGALRGEQYF.

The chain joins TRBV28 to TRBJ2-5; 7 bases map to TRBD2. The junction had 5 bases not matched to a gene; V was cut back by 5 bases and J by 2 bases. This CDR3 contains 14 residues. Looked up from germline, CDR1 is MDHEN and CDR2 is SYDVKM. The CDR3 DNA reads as TGTGCCAGCAGTCAAGGGACTACGCAAGAGACCCAGTACTTC. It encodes CASSQGTTQETQYF.

CDR3 nucleotide sequence: TGTGCCAGCAGCTCGTCACAGGGGAGTGGCGAGACCCAGTACTTC. This translates into CASSSSQGSGETQYF. The V call is TRBV7-8, the J call TRBJ2-5; 7 nucleotides agree with TRBD1. The CDR3 has 15 amino acids. The V gene end was trimmed by 4 bases and the J gene end by 5 bases; junction bases not matched to a gene: 10. The germline V gene has CDR1 SGHVS and CDR2 FQNEAQ.

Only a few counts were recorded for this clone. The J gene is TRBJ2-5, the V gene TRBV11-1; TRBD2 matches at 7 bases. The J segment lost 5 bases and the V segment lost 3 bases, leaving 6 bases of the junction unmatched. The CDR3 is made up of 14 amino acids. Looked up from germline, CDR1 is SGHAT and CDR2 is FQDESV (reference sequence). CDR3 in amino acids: CASSFGEGRETQYF. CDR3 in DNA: TGTGCCAGCAGCTTCGGGGAGGGCCGGGAGACCCAGTACTTC.

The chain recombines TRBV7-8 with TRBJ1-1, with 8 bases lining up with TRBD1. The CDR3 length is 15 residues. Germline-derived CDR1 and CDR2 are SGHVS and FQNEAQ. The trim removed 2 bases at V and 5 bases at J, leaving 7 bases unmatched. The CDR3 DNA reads TGTGCCAGCAGCTTAAGGACAGGGTTGATTACTGAAGCTTTCTTT. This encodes CASSLRTGLITEAFF.

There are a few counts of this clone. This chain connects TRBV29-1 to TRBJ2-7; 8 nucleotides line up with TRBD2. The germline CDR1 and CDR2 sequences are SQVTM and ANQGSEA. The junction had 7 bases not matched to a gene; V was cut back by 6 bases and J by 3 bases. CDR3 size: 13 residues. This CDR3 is CSVELAVGYEQYF. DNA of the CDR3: TGCAGCGTCGAACTAGCGGTGGGCTACGAGCAGTACTTC.

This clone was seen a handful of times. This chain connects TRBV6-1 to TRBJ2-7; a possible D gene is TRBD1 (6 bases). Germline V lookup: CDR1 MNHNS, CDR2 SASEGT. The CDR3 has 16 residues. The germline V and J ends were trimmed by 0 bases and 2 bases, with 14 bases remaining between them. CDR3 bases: TGTGCCAGCAGTGAAGCGCTGGCACAGGGTGCCTACGAGCAGTACTTC. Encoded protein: CASSEALAQGAYEQYF.

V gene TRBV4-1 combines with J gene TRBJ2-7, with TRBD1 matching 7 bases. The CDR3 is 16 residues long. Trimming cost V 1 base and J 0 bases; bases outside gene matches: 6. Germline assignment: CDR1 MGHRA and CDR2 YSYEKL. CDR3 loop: CASSQVPDRSSYEQYF. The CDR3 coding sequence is TGCGCCAGCAGCCAAGTACCGGACAGGAGCTCCTACGAGCAGTACTTC.

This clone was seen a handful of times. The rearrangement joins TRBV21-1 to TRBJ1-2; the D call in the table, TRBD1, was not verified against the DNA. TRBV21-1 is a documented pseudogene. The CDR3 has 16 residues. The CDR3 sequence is CASGPGTGPPFYGYTF. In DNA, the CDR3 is TGTGCCAGCGGCCCCGGGACAGGGCCCCCCTTCTATGGCTACACCTTC.

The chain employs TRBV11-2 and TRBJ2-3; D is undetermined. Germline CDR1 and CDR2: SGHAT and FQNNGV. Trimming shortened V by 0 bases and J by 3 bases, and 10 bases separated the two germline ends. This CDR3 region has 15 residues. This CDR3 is CASSLDRILTDTQYF. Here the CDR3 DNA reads TGTGCCAGCAGCTTAGACAGGATATTGACAGATACGCAGTATTTT.

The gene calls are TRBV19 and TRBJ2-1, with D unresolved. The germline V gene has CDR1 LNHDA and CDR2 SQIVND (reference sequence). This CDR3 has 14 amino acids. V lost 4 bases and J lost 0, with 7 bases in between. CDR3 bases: TGTGCCAGTAGTAGAGACCGCTCCTACAATGAGCAGTTCTTC. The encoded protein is CASSRDRSYNEQFF.

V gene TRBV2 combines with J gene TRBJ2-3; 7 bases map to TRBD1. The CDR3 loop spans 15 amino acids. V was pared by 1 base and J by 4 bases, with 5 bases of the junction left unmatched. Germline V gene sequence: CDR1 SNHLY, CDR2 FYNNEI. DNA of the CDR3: TGTGCCAGCAGTGAAGGGCAGGGGGATTCAGATACGCAGTATTTT. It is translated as CASSEGQGDSDTQYF.

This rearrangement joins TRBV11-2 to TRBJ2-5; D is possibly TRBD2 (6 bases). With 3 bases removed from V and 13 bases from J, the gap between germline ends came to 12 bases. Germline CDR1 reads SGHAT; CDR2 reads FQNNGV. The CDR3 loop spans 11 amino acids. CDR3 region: CASSFGLGRYF. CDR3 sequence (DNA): TGTGCCAGCAGCTTCGGACTCGGGAGGTACTTC.

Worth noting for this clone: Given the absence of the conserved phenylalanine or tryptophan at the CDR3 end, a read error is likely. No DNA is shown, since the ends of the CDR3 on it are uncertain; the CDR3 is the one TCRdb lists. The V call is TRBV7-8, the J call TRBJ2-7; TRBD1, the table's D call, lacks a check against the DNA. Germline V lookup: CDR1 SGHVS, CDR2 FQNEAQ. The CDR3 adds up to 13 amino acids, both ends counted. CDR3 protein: CASSRDRGRFDNL.

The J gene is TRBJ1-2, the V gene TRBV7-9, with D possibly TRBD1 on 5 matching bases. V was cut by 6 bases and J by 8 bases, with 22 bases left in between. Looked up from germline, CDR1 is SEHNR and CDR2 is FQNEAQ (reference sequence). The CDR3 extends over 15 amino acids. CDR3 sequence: CASSSTRAGNGGYTF. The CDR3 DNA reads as TGTGCCAGCAGTTCAACCAGGGCAGGCAATGGAGGCTACACCTTC.

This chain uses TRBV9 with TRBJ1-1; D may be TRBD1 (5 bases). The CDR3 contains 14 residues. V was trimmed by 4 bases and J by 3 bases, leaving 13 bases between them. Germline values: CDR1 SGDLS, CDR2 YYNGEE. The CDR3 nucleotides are TGTGCCAGCAGCCCAGGGTATTCCGACACTGAAGCTTTCTTT. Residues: CASSPGYSDTEAFF.

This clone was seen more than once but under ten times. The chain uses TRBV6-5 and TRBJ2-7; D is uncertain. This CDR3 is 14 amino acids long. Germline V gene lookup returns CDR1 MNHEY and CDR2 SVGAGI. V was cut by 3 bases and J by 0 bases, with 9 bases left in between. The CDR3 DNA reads TGTGCCAGCAGTTATAGCCCTAACTCCTACGAGCAGTACTTC. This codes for CASSYSPNSYEQYF.

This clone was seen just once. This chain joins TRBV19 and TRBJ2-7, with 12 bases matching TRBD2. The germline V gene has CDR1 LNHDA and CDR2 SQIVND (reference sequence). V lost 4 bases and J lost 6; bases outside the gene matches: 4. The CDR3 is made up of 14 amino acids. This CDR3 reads CASSTTSGSGEQYF. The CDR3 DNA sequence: TGTGCCAGTAGTACGACTAGCGGGAGTGGCGAGCAGTACTTC. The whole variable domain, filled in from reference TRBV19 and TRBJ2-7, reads DGGITQSPKYLFRKEGQNVTLSCEQNLNHDAMYWYRQDPGQGLRLIYYSQIVNDFQKGDIAEGYSVSREKKESFPLTVTSAQKNPTAFYLCASSTTSGSGEQYFGPGTRLTVT.